This TCR beta chain is drawn from a study of T cell responses to AZD1222 COVID-19 vaccine. Study-wide context: Pooling of second doses given at about 4 or about 12 weeks was done.

TCRdb's table, derived via immunoSEQ multiplex PCR, lists solely in-frame clones and lacks some. This sample has 100,000 to 130,000 clones; approximately 88% occur once, and the top ten carry around 6.7%. Study observations and caveats: Spike regions recognized by vaccine-associated CD4 TCRs spanned the protein, led by 160-218 and 743-854. Clonal diversity may have been underestimated in mostly white British donors.

Germline assignment: CDR1 LGHDT and CDR2 YNNKEL (reference sequence). The CDR3 is made up of 14 amino acids. The ends were cut back, 4 bases at V and 5 bases at J, with 11 bases in the middle. Details on this clone: Its antigen is undetermined.

The TCR sequence derives from an adult in good health. This chain uses TRBV3-1 (or the pseudogene TRBV3-2) with TRBJ2-2; D perhaps matches TRBD1 (6 bases). Sequencing used peripheral blood, obtained on day 0 of AZD1222 vaccination. The CDR3 nucleotides are TGTGCCAGCAGCCCCCACGGGACAACCGGGGAGCTGTTTTTT. This translates into CASSPHGTTGELFF.